A single T cell receptor (beta chain) is shown here with its context. The CDR3 covers 15 residues. Germline CDR1 and CDR2: MNHEY and SVGEGT. Between the trimmed V and J ends, which lost 2 bases and 4 bases, there was a span of 14 bases. This table comes from immunoSEQ multiplex PCR, and its TCRdb copy is limited to in-frame clones, with some not included. Of 200,000 to 250,000 clones in the sample, 80% to 90% were seen once. The record originates from a study of blood T cell repertoires in COVID-19. The genes are TRBV6-2 or TRBV6-3 and TRBJ1-2; perhaps TRBD1 as D (5 bases). The TCR sequence derives from a woman at least 80 years old with active or convalescent COVID-19. Sequencing was done on a sample of peripheral blood. The CDR3 region is CASSYRGRELYGYTF. The CDR3 nucleotides read TGTGCCAGCAGTTACAGGGGCCGAGAGCTCTATGGCTACACCTTC.